These T cell receptor beta chains were read from a single sample in a study of blood T cell repertoires in COVID-19. Libraries were prepared by immunoSEQ multiplex PCR; TCRdb keeps only in-frame clonotypes and omits some of them. The table shows about 200,000 clones, with 70% to 90% occurring only once. The sample consisted of PBMCs or T cells enriched from blood (not recorded which). All receptors come from a woman in her 30s who had been exposed to COVID-19. Each CDR3 is given with its conserved first and last residue. Each record gives: J gene, D gene, V gene, clone size, CDR3 DNA, CDR3 protein. D genes are given only for firm matches. Clone sizes are given selectively: once, few, many, or a class where the clone is expanded.

>TRBJ2-3|TRBD2|TRBV19|.
TGTGCCAGTAGTATGAGAGGGAAAGCGGGGGGCCAGACAGATACGCAGTATTTT
CASSMRGKAGGQTDTQYF
>TRBJ1-5|.|TRBV2|.
TGTGCCAGCAGGCCCCGGGAGGCCGATCAGCCCCAGCATTTT
CASRPREADQPQHF
>TRBJ1-5|.|TRBV18|few
TGTGCCAGCTCATTGACGGACATAGGTCAGCCCCAGCATTTT
CASSLTDIGQPQHF
>TRBJ1-5|.|TRBV20-1|.
TGCAGTGCTAGTCCGGGGTATCAACAGCCCCAGCATTTT
CSASPGYQQPQHF
>TRBJ1-2|.|TRBV9|.
TGTGCCAGCACCCACGGGCGAGGGACACCTGACTATGGCTACACCTTC
CASTHGRGTPDYGYTF
>TRBJ1-2|.|TRBV24-1|few
TGTGCCACCAGTGACCCCCCCTTGACAAATGGCTACACCTTC
CATSDPPLTNGYTF
>TRBJ1-5|TRBD1|TRBV4-1|.
TGCGCCAGCAGCCAAGAAGTGGGAACAGGGGGAAGGCCCCAGCATTTT
CASSQEVGTGGRPQHF
>TRBJ1-4|.|TRBV6-5|.
TGTGCCAGCAGTTGGCAGGGGCAGCGTGAAAAACTGTTTTTT
CASSWQGQREKLFF
>TRBJ2-3|TRBD2|TRBV12-3/TRBV12-4|.
TGTGCCAGCACCCGGGGAGGGCCAGATACGCAGTATTTT
CASTRGGPDTQYF
>TRBJ1-1|.|TRBV6-5|.
TGTGCCAGCAGTTACTCCGCCCGCACGGTGGTAACTGAAGCTTTCTTT
CASSYSARTVVTEAFF
>TRBJ2-2|TRBD1|TRBV5-1|.
TGCGCCAGCAGCCCAACCCCGACAGGGGCGGGGGAGCTGTTTTTT
CASSPTPTGAGELFF
>TRBJ1-1|TRBD1|TRBV4-2|few
TGTGCCAGCAGCCAAGACCCGACAGGGGACGGATTCGGAAAAGCTTTCTTT
CASSQDPTGDGFGKAFF
>TRBJ2-3|TRBD2|TRBV5-1|.
TGCGCCAGCAGCTGGGGTGGCGCGGGGGGGCCGGCAGATACGCAGTATTTT
CASSWGGAGGPADTQYF
>TRBJ2-7|.|TRBV9|.
TGTGCCAGCAGCTACTCTACCGGAGCAGAAAGCTTCTCCTACGAGCAGTACTTC
CASSYSTGAESFSYEQYF
>TRBJ1-6|.|TRBV4-1|.
TGCGCCAGCAGCCAAGTGCCCAGGGATAATTCACCCCTCCACTTT
CASSQVPRDNSPLHF
>TRBJ2-3|TRBD2|TRBV20-1|.
TGCAGTGCTAGTCCCATCACTAGCGGGGCTTCCACAGATACGCAGTATTTT
CSASPITSGASTDTQYF
>TRBJ1-2|.|TRBV15|.
TGTGCCACCAGCAGAGAGGGGCGTGACGTATCCTACTTC
CATSREGRDVSYF
>TRBJ1-2|TRBD1|TRBV18|.
TGTGCCAGCTCACCCGGGACAGACTATGGCTACACCTTC
CASSPGTDYGYTF
>TRBJ1-4|.|TRBV11-2|.
TGTGCCAGCAGCCCGTGGGTAGCCGGTAATGAAAAACTGTTTTTT
CASSPWVAGNEKLFF
>TRBJ1-5|TRBD1|TRBV3-1/TRBV3-2|.
TGTGCCAGCAGCTCGGGACAGATTTTTCAGCCCCAGCATTTT
CASSSGQIFQPQHF
>TRBJ1-1|.|TRBV7-2|.
TGTGCCAGCAGCTTAAAGGGGTTGGGCAGTTTGAACACTGAAGCTTTCTTT
CASSLKGLGSLNTEAFF
>TRBJ2-4|.|TRBV6-9|.
TGTGCCAGCAGTTATTTTCCTCGGGGTCCCAAAAACATTCAGTACTTC
CASSYFPRGPKNIQYF
>TRBJ1-4|TRBD1|TRBV6-5|.
TGTGCCAGCAGCTGGGACAGGAAACTGTTTTTT
CASSWDRKLFF
>TRBJ2-5|TRBD1|TRBV5-8|.
TGTGCCAGCAGCTTGAACGCCAGGGGGCTTCTTGGGGAGACCCAGTACTTC
CASSLNARGLLGETQYF